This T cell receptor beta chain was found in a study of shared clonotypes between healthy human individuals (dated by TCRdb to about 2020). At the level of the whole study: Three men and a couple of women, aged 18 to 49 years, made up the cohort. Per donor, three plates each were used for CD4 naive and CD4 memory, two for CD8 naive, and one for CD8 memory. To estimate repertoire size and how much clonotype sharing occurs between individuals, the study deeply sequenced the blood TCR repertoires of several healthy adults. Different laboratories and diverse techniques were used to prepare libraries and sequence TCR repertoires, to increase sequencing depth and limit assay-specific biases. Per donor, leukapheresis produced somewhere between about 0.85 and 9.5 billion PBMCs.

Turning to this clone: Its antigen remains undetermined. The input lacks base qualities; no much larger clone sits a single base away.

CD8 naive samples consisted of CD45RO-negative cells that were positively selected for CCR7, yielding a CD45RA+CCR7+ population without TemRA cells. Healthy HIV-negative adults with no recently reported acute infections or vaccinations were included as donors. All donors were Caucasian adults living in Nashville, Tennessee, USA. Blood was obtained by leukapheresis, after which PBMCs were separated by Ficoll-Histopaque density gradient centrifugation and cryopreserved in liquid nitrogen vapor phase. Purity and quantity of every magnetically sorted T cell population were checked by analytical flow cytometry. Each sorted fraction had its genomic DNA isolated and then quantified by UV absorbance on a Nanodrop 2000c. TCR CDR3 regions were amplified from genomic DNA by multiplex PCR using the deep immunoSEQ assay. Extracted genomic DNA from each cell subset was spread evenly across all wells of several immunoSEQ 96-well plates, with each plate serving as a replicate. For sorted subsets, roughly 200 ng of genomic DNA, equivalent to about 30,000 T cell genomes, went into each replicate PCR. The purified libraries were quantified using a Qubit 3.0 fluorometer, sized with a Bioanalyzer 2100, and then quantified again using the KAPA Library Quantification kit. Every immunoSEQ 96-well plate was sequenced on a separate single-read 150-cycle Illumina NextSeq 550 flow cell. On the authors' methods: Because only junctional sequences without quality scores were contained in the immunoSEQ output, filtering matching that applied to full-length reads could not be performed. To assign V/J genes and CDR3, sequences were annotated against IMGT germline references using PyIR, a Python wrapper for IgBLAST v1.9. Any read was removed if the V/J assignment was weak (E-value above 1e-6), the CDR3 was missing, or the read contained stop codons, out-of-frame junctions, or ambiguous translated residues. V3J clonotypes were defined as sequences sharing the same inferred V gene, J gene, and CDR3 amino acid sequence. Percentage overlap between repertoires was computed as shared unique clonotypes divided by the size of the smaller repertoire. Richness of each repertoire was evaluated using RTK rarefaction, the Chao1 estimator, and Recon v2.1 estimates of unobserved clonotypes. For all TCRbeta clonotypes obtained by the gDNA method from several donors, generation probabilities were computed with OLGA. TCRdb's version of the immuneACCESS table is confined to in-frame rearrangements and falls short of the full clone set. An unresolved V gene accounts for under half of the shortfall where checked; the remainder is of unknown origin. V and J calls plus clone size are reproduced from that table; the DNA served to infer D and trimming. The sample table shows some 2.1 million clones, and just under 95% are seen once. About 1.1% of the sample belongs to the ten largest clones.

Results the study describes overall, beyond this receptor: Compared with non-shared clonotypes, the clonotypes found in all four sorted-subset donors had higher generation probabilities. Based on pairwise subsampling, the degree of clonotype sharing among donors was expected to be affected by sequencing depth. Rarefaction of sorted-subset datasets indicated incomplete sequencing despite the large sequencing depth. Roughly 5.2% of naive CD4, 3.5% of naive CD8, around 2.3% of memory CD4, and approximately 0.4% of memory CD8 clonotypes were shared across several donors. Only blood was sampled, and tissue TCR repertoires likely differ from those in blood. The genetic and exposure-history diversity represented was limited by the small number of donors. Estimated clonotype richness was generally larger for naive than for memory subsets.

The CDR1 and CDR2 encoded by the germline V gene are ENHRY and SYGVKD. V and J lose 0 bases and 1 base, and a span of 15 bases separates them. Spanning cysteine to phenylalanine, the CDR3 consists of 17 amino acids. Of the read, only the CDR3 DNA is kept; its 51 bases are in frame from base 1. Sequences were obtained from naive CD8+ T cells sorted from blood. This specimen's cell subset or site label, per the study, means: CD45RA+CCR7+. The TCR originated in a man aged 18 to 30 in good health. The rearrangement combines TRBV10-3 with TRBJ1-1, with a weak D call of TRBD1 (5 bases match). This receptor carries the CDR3 CAISESMAGPTNTEAFF. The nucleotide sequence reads TGTGCCATCAGTGAGTCGATGGCAGGGCCTACGAACACTGAAGCTTTCTTT.